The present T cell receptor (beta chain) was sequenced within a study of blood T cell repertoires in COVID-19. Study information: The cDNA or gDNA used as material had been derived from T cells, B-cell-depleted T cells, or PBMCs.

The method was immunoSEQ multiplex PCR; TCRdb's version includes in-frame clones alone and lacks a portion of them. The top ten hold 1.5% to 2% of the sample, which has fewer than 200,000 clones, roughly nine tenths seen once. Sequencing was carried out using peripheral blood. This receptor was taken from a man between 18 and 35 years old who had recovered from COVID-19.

In DNA, the CDR3 is TGCGCCAGCAGCTTGTCTGTCCCAGGGTACGAGCAGTACTTC. As protein: CASSLSVPGYEQYF. This chain connects TRBV5-1 to TRBJ2-7, with D possibly being TRBD1 (5 bases). Per germline, CDR1 SGHRS and CDR2 YFSETQ. This CDR3 region has 14 residues. Trimming took 1 base from V and 4 from J, leaving 12 bases between them.